The 25 T cell receptor beta chains below come from one sample, sequenced in a study of shared clonotypes between healthy human individuals. Data came from immunoSEQ multiplex PCR; TCRdb stores just in-frame clones and leaves some out. The table includes about 550,000 clones, just under 97% detected once. Naivety among CD8 cells was defined by CD45RO negativity and positive CCR7 selection, thereby excluding terminally differentiated effector memory CD45RA+ cells. Sequenced: naive CD8+ T cells sorted from blood. The receptor set was obtained from a woman younger than 45 in good health.

The chain links TRBV19 to TRBJ2-7; TRBD1 or TRBD2 may be the D gene (6 bases each). The V end lost 5 bases, the J end lost 4 bases, and 15 bases lay between the germline ends. The CDR3 loop spans 14 amino acids. The V gene's germline CDR1 is LNHDA and CDR2 SQIVND (reference sequence). CDR3 nucleotides: TGTGCCAGTAGTGTCGCCGGGGGCAAATACGAGCAGTACTTC. Its protein is CASSVAGGKYEQYF.

This clone appeared once. The CDR3 sequence: CASSSTSWGYNEQFF. The CDR3 DNA sequence: TGTGCCAGCAGCAGTACCAGCTGGGGCTACAATGAGCAGTTCTTC. The chain uses TRBV6-5 and TRBJ2-1; D is unclear. The CDR3 spans 15 residues. Germline loops: CDR1 MNHEY, CDR2 SVGAGI. Trimming removed 6 bases from V and 3 bases from J, with 15 bases in between.

This chain links TRBV4-1 with TRBJ2-2; the D gene is possibly TRBD2 (5 bases). Trimming took 0 bases from V and 6 from J, leaving 11 bases between them. The CDR3 is 15 amino acids. Germline V gene lookup returns CDR1 MGHRA and CDR2 YSYEKL. The CDR3 loop reads CASSQDTSYAGELFF. The DNA for the CDR3 is TGCGCCAGCAGCCAAGATACTAGTTACGCCGGGGAGCTGTTTTTT.

This clone appeared once. CDR3 in DNA: TGTGCCAGCAGTGAAGTGAGGGGACACGCTAGCACAGATACGCAGTATTTT. It translates to CASSEVRGHASTDTQYF. V is TRBV6-1 and J is TRBJ2-3; D possibly corresponds to TRBD1 (6 bases). This CDR3 region has 17 residues. The V and J ends lost 1 base and 0 bases respectively, with 14 bases between them. From germline, CDR1 is MNHNS and CDR2 SASEGT.

This clone was picked up a small number of times. The rearrangement joins TRBV28 to TRBJ1-1; D not resolved. V gave up 6 bases and J gave up 9 bases, with 11 bases separating them. The CDR3 contains 11 residues. Germline CDR1 reads MDHEN; CDR2 reads SYDVKM. CDR3 sequence (DNA): TGTGCCAGCAGCCAAGGAAATAAAGCTTTCTTT. This encodes CASSQGNKAFF.

This clone was seen once. This chain connects TRBV11-2 to TRBJ1-3; D might be TRBD1 (5 bases). Trimming shortened V by 3 bases and J by 2 bases, and 8 bases separated the two germline ends. The germline gives CDR1 SGHAT, CDR2 FQNNGV. CDR3 length equals 14 residues. CDR3 DNA sequence: TGTGCCAGCAGCTTTCGGGACCCTGGAAACACCATATATTTT. Translated, it gives CASSFRDPGNTIYF.

Concerning this clone: The same CDR3 also results from other DNA sequences found in this sample. The V and J genes are TRBV28 and TRBJ2-7; D unresolved. The CDR3 contains 11 residues. Germline-derived CDR1 and CDR2 are MDHEN and SYDVKM. V was trimmed by 5 bases and J by 2 bases, leaving 4 bases between them. The DNA for the CDR3 is TGTGCCAGCAGTGATCCCTACGAGCAGTACTTC. The encoded protein is CASSDPYEQYF.

The chain uses TRBV6-6 and TRBJ2-2; D gene uncertain. Between the trimmed V and J ends, which lost 6 bases and 3 bases, there was a span of 2 bases. This CDR3 has 11 amino acids. Germline values: CDR1 MNHNY, CDR2 SVGAGI (reference sequence). The CDR3 sequence is CASRYTGELFF. Written as DNA, the CDR3 is TGTGCCAGCAGATACACCGGGGAGCTGTTTTTT.

The chain uses TRBV6-1 and TRBJ2-2; D unresolved. V lost 7 bases, J lost 8 bases, and 14 bases lay in between. Germline loops: CDR1 MNHNS, CDR2 SASEGT. The CDR3 contains 13 residues. As DNA, the CDR3 is TGTGCCAGCACCGCCCCCGAAGGTGGGGAGCTGTTTTTT. It is translated as CASTAPEGGELFF.

This rearrangement joins TRBV4-1 to TRBJ1-1; possible D gene TRBD1, 5 bases. CDR1 and CDR2 from the germline V gene are MGHRA and YSYEKL. V lost 2 bases to trimming and J lost 0 bases, with 16 bases between them. This CDR3 is built from 17 residues. This CDR3 is CASSQSGAGGLNTEAFF. The CDR3 DNA sequence: TGCGCCAGCAGCCAAAGTGGGGCGGGAGGGCTGAACACTGAAGCTTTCTTT.

The chain links TRBV5-6 to TRBJ2-1, with D uncertain. Germline loops: CDR1 SGHDT, CDR2 YYEEEE. The CDR3 consists of 12 residues. V lost 1 base and J lost 6, with 5 bases in between. The CDR3 is CASSLLGNEQFF. The CDR3 DNA reads TGTGCCAGCAGCTTGTTGGGCAATGAGCAGTTCTTC.

This sequence joins TRBV5-4 and TRBJ2-1; TRBD2 matches at 13 bases. The length of the CDR3 is 15 residues. Trimming at V came to 5 bases and at J to 6 bases, leaving 5 bases not matched to a gene. From germline, CDR1 is SGHNT and CDR2 YYREEE (reference sequence). DNA for the CDR3: TGTGCCAGCAGAACGGGGACTAGCGGGATCAATGAGCAGTTCTTC. Translation: CASRTGTSGINEQFF.

The chain recombines TRBV6-1 with TRBJ2-7; tentatively, D is TRBD1 (6 bases). This CDR3 has 16 amino acids. CDR1 is MNHNS and CDR2 is SASEGT in the germline V gene. V lost 3 bases and J 3 bases, leaving 18 bases between the germline ends. The CDR3 is CASSDPRTAPFYEQYF. The CDR3 bases are TGTGCCAGCAGTGACCCCCGGACAGCTCCCTTCTACGAGCAGTACTTC.

The genes are TRBV6-1 and TRBJ2-7; unclear D gene. CDR1 is MNHNS and CDR2 is SASEGT in the germline V gene. This CDR3 has 10 residues. V lost 10 bases to trimming and J lost 6 bases, with 10 bases between them. The CDR3 DNA sequence: TGTGCCATCTTAAGTTCCGAGCAGTACTTC. Translating gives CAILSSEQYF.

V gene TRBV9 combines with J gene TRBJ2-1, with D possibly being TRBD1 (5 bases). The CDR3 has 13 amino acids. V lost 3 bases to trimming and J lost 4 bases, with 8 bases between them. Germline CDR1 is SGDLS and CDR2 is YYNGEE. CDR3 sequence: CASSGQGYNEQFF. In DNA, the CDR3 is TGTGCCAGCAGCGGTCAGGGATACAATGAGCAGTTCTTC.

The chain employs TRBV2 and TRBJ1-3; D gene unclear. Between the trimmed V and J ends, which lost 0 bases and 6 bases, there was a span of 12 bases. The CDR3 covers 15 residues. Germline CDR1 SNHLY, CDR2 FYNNEI. CDR3 in amino acids: CASSEASNYANTIYF. The DNA of the CDR3 is TGTGCCAGCAGTGAAGCGAGCAACTATGCAAACACCATATATTTT.

The chain recombines TRBV4-1 with TRBJ1-1; no reliable D call. Trimming took off 1 base at V and 4 bases at J, with 13 bases between the two ends. The CDR3 sequence is 15 residues long. Per the germline V gene, CDR1 is MGHRA and CDR2 is YSYEKL. The CDR3 region has the DNA TGCGCCAGCAGCCAAGTCGTTCGGAAGGGCACTGAAGCTTTCTTT. This encodes CASSQVVRKGTEAFF.

This chain connects TRBV5-1 to TRBJ1-2; D may be TRBD1 (5 bases). CDR1 is SGHRS, CDR2 YFSETQ, per germline. The CDR3 length is 18 residues. V lost 0 bases and J lost 2, with 20 bases in between. The CDR3: CASSLVVPGRAGNYGYTF. For the CDR3, the DNA is TGCGCCAGCAGCTTGGTGGTTCCTGGGAGGGCAGGGAACTATGGCTACACCTTC.

The chain has TRBV10-3 and TRBJ2-7; 14 bases are a match to TRBD2. This CDR3 has 15 amino acids. V was pared by 4 bases and J by 4 bases, with 3 bases of the junction left unmatched. Germline loops: CDR1 ENHRY, CDR2 SYGVKD. CDR3 region: CAISAGTSGRYEQYF. The CDR3 DNA reads TGTGCCATCAGTGCTGGGACTAGCGGGAGATACGAGCAGTACTTC.

Worth noting for this clone: The sample has other DNA sequences that encode this CDR3 too. The V and J genes are TRBV9 and TRBJ1-5, with a weak D call TRBD1 (5 bases). The germline gives CDR1 SGDLS, CDR2 YYNGEE. Trimming took 3 bases from V and 0 from J, leaving 7 bases between them. The CDR3 length is 14 residues. CDR3 nucleotides: TGTGCCAGCAGCGGAGGGGATAGCAATCAGCCCCAGCATTTT. It is translated as CASSGGDSNQPQHF.

This clone was seen just once. The chain combines TRBV19 with TRBJ1-2; D is possibly TRBD1 (5 bases). The CDR3 is 13 amino acids. Germline values: CDR1 LNHDA, CDR2 SQIVND (reference sequence). Trimming left V 3 bases short and J 1 base short, with 6 bases between. The CDR3 here is CASSMGLNYGYTF. CDR3 bases: TGTGCCAGTAGTATGGGACTTAACTATGGCTACACCTTC.

Of note for this clone: A read error may produce the germline difference seen at one junction end. This chain connects TRBV5-1 to TRBJ2-7; D gene ambiguous. Germline assignment: CDR1 SGHRS and CDR2 YFSETQ. The CDR3 is 8 residues long. The CDR3 sequence is CASSLGDF. In DNA form, the CDR3 reads TGCGCCAGCAGCTTGGGGGACTTC.

This chain connects TRBV2 to TRBJ2-1, with D possibly TRBD2 on 6 matching bases. Germline V gene data show CDR1 as SNHLY and CDR2 as FYNNEI. The CDR3 extends over 17 amino acids. V was shortened by 4 bases and J by 0 bases, with 16 bases between the two germline ends. Here the CDR3 DNA reads TGTGCCAGCAGTGGACGGGGCCCCGGGAGCTCCTACAATGAGCAGTTCTTC. The encoded protein is CASSGRGPGSSYNEQFF.

The DNA for the CDR3 is TGTGCCAGCAGTGCGCAGAGATATAGCAATCAGCCCCAGCATTTT. Protein: CASSAQRYSNQPQHF. The genes are TRBV28 and TRBJ1-5; D is unclear. CDR1 and CDR2 from the germline V gene are MDHEN and SYDVKM. The CDR3 loop spans 15 amino acids. V was pared by 5 bases and J by 0 bases, with 11 bases between.

The chain has TRBV4-1 and TRBJ2-1, with 10 nucleotides matching TRBD2. V shed 5 bases and J 4 bases; nucleotides not matched to a gene: 8. Germline CDR1 reads MGHRA; CDR2 reads YSYEKL. The CDR3 is 16 amino acids. The CDR3 DNA is TGCGCCAGCAGCAGGGAACTAGCGGGACAGTACAATGAGCAGTTCTTC. Its translation: CASSRELAGQYNEQFF.